These 20 T cell receptor beta chains were all obtained from the same sample, sequenced in a study of T cell repertoires in cytomegalovirus infection. These receptors have no known antigen. TCRdb ran MiXCR on the reads and lists one entry per CDR3 protein. This sample carries 80,000 to 90,000 distinct CDR3 sequences, around 49% of them seen once, and the ten largest clones take 85% to 95%. Source: CD8+ T cells from cultured PBMCs, taken from culture after CMV antigen stimulation. The receptors were gathered from a human donor in good health (CMV status not recorded). Some clones in this sample may be carry-over from other donors' samples.

This chain uses TRBV20-1 with TRBJ1-2; D is uncertain. The V and J ends lost 4 bases and 3 bases respectively, with 9 bases between them. The germline V gene has CDR1 DFQATT and CDR2 SNEGSKA (reference sequence). This CDR3 has 12 amino acids. CDR3 nucleotide sequence: TGCAGTGCTATAGGAAGGGACTATGGCTACACCTTC. Translating gives CSAIGRDYGYTF.

In this sample, this clonotype turned up a few times. The gene calls are TRBV11-2 and TRBJ2-2, with D uncertain. The V end was cut by 1 base, the J end by 0 bases, with 9 bases between. The CDR3 has 16 amino acids. Germline CDR1 is SGHAT and CDR2 is FQNNGV. Written as DNA, the CDR3 is TGTGCCAGCAGCTTAGGTCGCTTCGCGAACACCGGGGAGCTGTTTTTT. This translates into CASSLGRFANTGELFF. Complete variable domain (other parts from reference TRBV11-2 and TRBJ2-2): EAGVAQSPRYKIIEKRQSVAFWCNPISGHATLYWYQQILGQGPKLLIQFQNNGVVDDSQLPKDRFSAERLKGVDSTLKIQPAKLEDSAVYLCASSLGRFANTGELFFGEGSRLTVL.

This clonotype was seen a handful of times. DNA of the CDR3: TGTGCCAGCAGTTTATTAGCGGGAGCCCCAGATACGCAGTATTTT. It encodes CASSLLAGAPDTQYF. V gene TRBV27 combines with J gene TRBJ2-3; 9 bases fit TRBD2. CDR3 length: 15 residues. Germline lookup yields CDR1 MNHEY and CDR2 SMNVEV (reference sequence). V lost 1 base, J lost 4 bases, and 3 bases stayed unmatched.

This clonotype was observed a handful of times. The rearrangement links TRBV7-3 to TRBJ2-7; 8 bases are a match to TRBD1. Germline V lookup: CDR1 SGHTA, CDR2 FQGTGA. This CDR3 is 14 amino acids long. V shed 2 bases and J 3 bases; nucleotides not matched to a gene: 3. The CDR3 DNA follows: TGTGCCAGCAGCTTAGGGGACAGGTACTACGAGCAGTACTTC. Translated: CASSLGDRYYEQYF. The entire variable domain, with the rest obtained from reference TRBV7-3 and TRBJ2-7, is as follows: GAGVSQTPSNKVTEKGKYVELRCDPISGHTALYWYRQSLGQGPEFLIYFQGTGAADDSGLPNDRFFAVRPEGSVSTLKIQRTERGDSAVYLCASSLGDRYYEQYFGPGTRLTVT.

The V call is TRBV9, the J call TRBJ1-1; D might be TRBD1 (6 bases). CDR1 is SGDLS and CDR2 is YYNGEE in the germline V gene. V was pared by 0 bases and J by 4 bases, with 13 bases between. This CDR3 contains 15 residues. The DNA of the CDR3 is TGTGCCAGCAGCGTAGAGGGGGGGCGCGTCACTGAAGCTTTCTTT. This encodes CASSVEGGRVTEAFF.

The chain recombines TRBV6-5 with TRBJ1-2, with 11 positions matching TRBD1. Trimming cost V 0 bases and J 4 bases; bases outside gene matches: 1. Germline V lookup: CDR1 MNHEY, CDR2 SVGAGI. The CDR3 is 15 amino acids. The CDR3 spells CASSYSGTGGYGYTF. The CDR3 DNA sequence: TGTGCCAGCAGTTACTCTGGGACAGGGGGCTATGGCTACACCTTC.

This clonotype appeared a few times. The chain joins TRBV7-9 to TRBJ2-7; 9 nucleotides align to TRBD2. CDR3 size: 17 residues. With 3 bases clipped from V and 3 bases from J, the junction kept 12 bases outside the gene matches. The germline V gene encodes CDR1 SEHNR and CDR2 FQNEAQ (reference sequence). CDR3 sequence reads: CASSLMFSGGTSYEQYF. The DNA of the CDR3 is TGTGCCAGCAGCTTGATGTTTAGCGGGGGAACAAGCTACGAGCAGTACTTC.

This clonotype was seen only a few times. This sequence joins TRBV7-3 and TRBJ2-1; 8 bases fit TRBD2. This CDR3 is 13 amino acids long. The V and J ends lost 6 bases and 9 bases, in that order; junction bases with no gene match: 7. Germline V gives CDR1 SGHTA, CDR2 FQGTGA. The CDR3 protein is CASSNSGVGEQFF. CDR3 nucleotide sequence: TGTGCCAGCAGTAATAGCGGGGTTGGTGAGCAGTTCTTC.

The chain has TRBV6-1 and TRBJ2-3; TRBD2 matches at 12 bases. V lost 4 bases and J lost 4; bases outside the gene matches: 12. The CDR3 sequence is 18 residues long. The V gene's germline CDR1 is MNHNS and CDR2 SASEGT. Here the CDR3 reads CASSGVSSGGVSADTQYF. The CDR3, as DNA: TGTGCCAGCAGTGGGGTTTCTAGCGGGGGGGTGTCGGCAGATACGCAGTATTTT.

This clonotype was counted a few times. V usage is TRBV12-3 or TRBV12-4 and J usage is TRBJ2-7, with TRBD1 matching 8 bases. J gave up 5 bases and V 5 bases, and 8 bases lay outside the gene matches. This CDR3 is built from 14 residues. CDR3 DNA: TGTGCCAGCAGTCCCGCTCAGGGGGCCCACGAGCAGTACTTC. This encodes CASSPAQGAHEQYF.

The J gene is TRBJ2-1, the V gene TRBV28, with TRBD2 matching over 9 bases. This CDR3 comprises 14 residues. Germline values: CDR1 MDHEN, CDR2 SYDVKM. The junction had 4 bases not matched to a gene; V was cut back by 2 bases and J by 8 bases. CDR3 bases: TGTGCCAGCAGTTTACTAGCGGGATCCCATGAGCAGTTCTTC. Translation: CASSLLAGSHEQFF.

This chain connects TRBV27 to TRBJ2-1, with D possibly matching TRBD1 (6 bases). Germline lookup yields CDR1 MNHEY and CDR2 SMNVEV (reference sequence). The V end lost 4 bases, the J end lost 1 base, and 14 bases lay between the germline ends. This CDR3 is built from 16 residues. The CDR3 region is CASSSLTGRSYNEQFF. The CDR3 coding sequence is TGTGCCAGCAGTTCCCTGACAGGACGTTCCTACAATGAGCAGTTCTTC.

This clonotype was counted at least ten times. The J gene is TRBJ1-1, the V gene TRBV4-1; 8 bases are shared with TRBD1. From germline, CDR1 is MGHRA and CDR2 YSYEKL. The CDR3 consists of 16 residues. The V gene end was trimmed by 1 base and the J gene end by 2 bases; junction bases not matched to a gene: 6. This chain's CDR3 is CASSQAQGAGNTEAFF. In nucleotides, the CDR3 is TGCGCCAGCAGCCAAGCTCAGGGGGCAGGTAACACTGAAGCTTTCTTT.

This clonotype was seen at least ten times. V usage is TRBV7-2 and J usage is TRBJ2-2, with D unresolved. CDR3 size: 15 residues. The ends were cut back, 2 bases at V and 2 bases at J, with 9 bases in the middle. Germline V gene lookup returns CDR1 SGHTA and CDR2 FQGNSA. CDR3 nucleotide sequence: TGTGCCAGCAGCTTATCGCAAATAAACACCGGGGAGCTGTTTTTT. Protein: CASSLSQINTGELFF. The whole variable domain, filled in from reference TRBV7-2 and TRBJ2-2, reads GAGVSQSPSNKVTEKGKDVELRCDPISGHTALYWYRQSLGQGLEFLIYFQGNSAPDKSGLPSDRFSAERTGGSVSTLTIQRTQQEDSAVYLCASSLSQINTGELFFGEGSRLTVL.

This clonotype was found many times. The gene calls are TRBV7-8 and TRBJ2-3; either TRBD1 or TRBD2 may fit D (5 bases each). This CDR3 contains 24 residues. The V gene lost 4 bases and the J gene lost 0 bases, with 38 bases spanning the gap. The germline CDR1 and CDR2 sequences are SGHVS and FQNEAQ. The DNA for the CDR3 is TGTGCCAGCAGCTCCCCCCTCTATGGGGAGAGGGGTACCACTTCCGTACCAAGCACAGATACGCAGTATTTT. Protein: CASSSPLYGERGTTSVPSTDTQYF.

This chain links TRBV5-4 with TRBJ2-5, with TRBD2 matching 10 bases. The CDR3 has 16 amino acids. V was pared by 0 bases and J by 0 bases, with 2 bases of the junction left unmatched. CDR1 is SGHNT, CDR2 YYREEE, per germline (reference sequence). The DNA of the CDR3 is TGTGCCAGCAGCTTGGCCAGCGGGGGGGACCAAGAGACCCAGTACTTC. This codes for CASSLASGGDQETQYF.

The chain employs TRBV10-3 and TRBJ2-3; D possibly corresponds to TRBD1 (5 bases). Trimming cost V 6 bases and J 0 bases, with 13 bases left between them. This CDR3 spans 15 amino acids. Germline values: CDR1 ENHRY, CDR2 SYGVKD. The CDR3 DNA follows: TGTGCCATCAGGAGGACAAACCCTAGCACAGATACGCAGTATTTT. Translated: CAIRRTNPSTDTQYF.

The V gene is TRBV6-5, the J gene TRBJ1-1; D is perhaps TRBD1 (5 bases). V lost 0 bases, J lost 1 base, and 12 bases lay in between. Germline CDR1 is MNHEY and CDR2 is SVGAGI. This CDR3 contains 16 residues. CDR3 sequence (DNA): TGTGCCAGCAGTTACTCTCAGGGAGGGAGGAACACTGAAGCTTTCTTT. Protein: CASSYSQGGRNTEAFF.

The chain is built from TRBV6-1 and TRBJ2-3; 8 bases are a match to TRBD2. This CDR3 spans 18 amino acids. Per germline, CDR1 MNHNS and CDR2 SASEGT. V lost 3 bases, J lost 2 bases, and 13 bases stayed unmatched. CDR3 loop: CASSDTARLAPYTDTQYF. CDR3 coding DNA: TGTGCCAGCAGTGATACCGCAAGACTAGCGCCTTACACAGATACGCAGTATTTT.

The rearrangement uses TRBV20-1 and TRBJ2-1; perhaps TRBD2 as D (6 bases). CDR3 length: 16 amino acids. Trimming took off 1 base at V and 1 base at J, with 14 bases between the two ends. CDR1 is DFQATT, CDR2 SNEGSKA, per germline (reference sequence). This CDR3 reads CSARGDGSWSYNEQFF. The DNA for the CDR3 is TGCAGTGCTAGAGGCGACGGGAGTTGGTCCTACAATGAGCAGTTCTTC.